This section outlines one TCR beta chain sequence together with its context. Its antigen remains unknown. CDR1 MNHEY and CDR2 SVGAGI come from the germline V gene. CDR3 length: 12 amino acids. Trimming left V 0 bases short and J 14 bases short, with 10 bases between. This PCR relied on a set of 60 Vbeta primers and 13 Jbeta primers. Data came from immunoSEQ multiplex PCR; TCRdb stores just in-frame clones and leaves some out. The sample holds approximately 110,000 clones, roughly 85% seen once. The sample originates from a study of cytomegalovirus exposure and HLA in healthy donors. Overall study results and limits: Donor immune exposure was known only as CMV serostatus. The study recorded over 150 TCR beta chains that were cytomegalovirus-associated.

This TCR was recovered from a man aged 25-45 years in good health and CMV-seropositive. Sequencing used PBMCs. This sequence joins TRBV6-5 and TRBJ1-4; D gene ambiguous. The DNA for the CDR3 is TGTGCCAGCAGTTACTCGAGTGCTCATCTGTTTTTT. This encodes CASSYSSAHLFF.